The clone carrying this T cell receptor (beta chain) was seen repeatedly, ten times or more. What it binds is not known. These data come from a study of T cells in Graves' hyperthyroidism and ophthalmopathy. The germline gives CDR1 SGHNT, CDR2 YYREEE (reference sequence). The CDR3 has 13 amino acids. V was clipped by 1 base and J by 7 bases, with 12 bases between them. Amplified TCR beta CDR3 regions came from RNA transcripts. Initially, a first-round RT-PCR of the TCR CDR3 employed the HTBI primer set. Using its own MiXCR run on the multiplex PCR reads, TCRdb lists one record per CDR3 protein. Of about 640,000 distinct CDR3 sequences listed, around 21% are singletons. General observations from the study: A model of 13 V-J pairs discriminated ophthalmopathy from stable hyperthyroidism.

Diagnoses were made from clinical symptoms, serum measures (thyroxine and TRAb), thyroid ultrasound and orbital computed tomography. Approximately 10 ml of fresh peripheral blood supplied the PBMCs. Material: blood. The source of this sequence is a man aged 25-40 years with Graves' ophthalmopathy. The chain has TRBV5-4 and TRBJ2-7; D might be TRBD1 (6 bases). CDR3 loop: CASSLQGSSEQYF. In nucleotides, the CDR3 is TGTGCCAGCAGCTTGCAGGGGTCGAGTGAGCAGTACTTC.